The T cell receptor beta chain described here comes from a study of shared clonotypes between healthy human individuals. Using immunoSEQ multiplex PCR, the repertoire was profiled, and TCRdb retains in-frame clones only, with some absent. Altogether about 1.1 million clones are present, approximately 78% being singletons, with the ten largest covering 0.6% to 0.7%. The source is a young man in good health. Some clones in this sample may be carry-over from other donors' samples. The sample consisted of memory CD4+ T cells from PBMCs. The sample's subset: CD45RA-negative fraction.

CDR3 residues: CASSHPGLAGINTDTQYF. The CDR3 DNA reads TGTGCCAGCAGTCACCCGGGACTAGCGGGGATTAATACAGATACGCAGTATTTT. The V call is TRBV28, the J call TRBJ2-3; 13 nucleotides line up with TRBD2. Unmatched junction bases numbered 11, after V lost 5 bases and J lost 3 bases. CDR1 is MDHEN and CDR2 is SYDVKM in the germline V gene. The CDR3 is made up of 18 amino acids.